This T cell receptor (beta chain) was found in a study of blood T cell repertoires in COVID-19. The wider study: Samples of COVID-19 (acute and convalescent) were obtained from the United States, Italy and Spain. T cells, B-cell-depleted T cells, or PBMCs provided the cDNA or gDNA that served as material.

Germline loops: CDR1 KGHSH, CDR2 LQKENI. This CDR3 spans 15 amino acids. Trimming shortened V by 3 bases and J by 6 bases, and 15 bases separated the two germline ends. As processed by the authors: How many nucleated cells were present was estimated from reference gene primer amplification. Produced via immunoSEQ multiplex PCR; TCRdb's table is partial and in-frame only. V, J and clone size reflect that table, while D and trimming were determined from the DNA. This sample has approximately 430,000 clones; about nine tenths occur once, and the top ten carry over 1.3%. The sequence was collected from a woman in her 30s with active or convalescent COVID-19. Sequenced material: peripheral blood. The chain joins TRBV18 to TRBJ1-5; the D is unclear. The CDR3 protein is CASSPVKNRGQPQHF. The CDR3 DNA follows: TGTGCCAGCTCACCGGTTAAAAATCGCGGTCAGCCCCAGCATTTT.